These 26 T cell receptor beta chains were all obtained from the same sample, sequenced in a study of vaccination effects on CD4 cells after COVID-19. Their antigen targets remain unknown. Method: immunoSEQ multiplex PCR; TCRdb's copy keeps in-frame clones and lacks some. Among about 47,000 clones listed, more than 75% were seen once. Culture proceeded for 10 days, and CD4+ T cells were then isolated. Sequenced material: CD4+ T cells from PBMCs cultured without peptide, taken before COVID-19 vaccination. The receptors were sampled from a human donor who had a prior SARS-CoV-2 infection.

This sequence joins TRBV9 and TRBJ2-7; a weak D match, TRBD2 (7 bases). From germline, CDR1 is SGDLS and CDR2 YYNGEE. Between the trimmed V and J ends, which lost 0 bases and 6 bases, there was a span of 16 bases. CDR3 size: 15 residues. The CDR3 bases are TGTGCCAGCAGCGTAGGTTTGGGGGGGGGCGGCGAGCAGTACTTC. Its translation: CASSVGLGGGGEQYF.

CDR3 region: CASSVGEPLGELFF. The CDR3 bases are TGTGCCAGCAGCGTAGGGGAGCCGTTGGGGGAGCTGTTTTTT. This chain connects TRBV9 to TRBJ2-2; D may be TRBD2 (5 bases). The CDR3 is made up of 14 amino acids. Trimming removed 0 bases at V and 8 bases at J, with 11 bases between. Germline CDR1 reads SGDLS; CDR2 reads YYNGEE.

This sequence joins TRBV11-2 and TRBJ2-4, with D possibly matching TRBD1 (5 bases). V dropped 3 bases and J dropped 1 base, with 10 bases sitting between them. The CDR3 is made up of 15 amino acids. Germline V gives CDR1 SGHAT, CDR2 FQNNGV. The CDR3 here is CASSLPGLAKNIQYF. DNA of the CDR3: TGTGCCAGCAGCTTGCCAGGGTTGGCCAAAAACATTCAGTACTTC.

This chain joins TRBV18 and TRBJ2-7, with D perhaps TRBD1 (6 bases). In germline, CDR1 is KGHSH, CDR2 LQKENI. This CDR3 comprises 13 residues. Trimming stripped 4 bases from V and 5 bases from J, with 12 bases between. The DNA for the CDR3 is TGTGCCAGCTCACAAGACAGGCTCCACGAGCAGTACTTC. This sequence encodes CASSQDRLHEQYF.

The chain carries TRBV2 and TRBJ2-5, with D possibly TRBD2 on 6 matching bases. The germline V gene has CDR1 SNHLY and CDR2 FYNNEI. Trimming removed 3 bases at V and 1 base at J, with 9 bases between. This CDR3 is 14 amino acids long. CDR3 loop: CASSDRRVQETQYF. The CDR3 bases are TGTGCCAGCAGTGATAGGAGGGTCCAAGAGACCCAGTACTTC.

The chain couples TRBV9 to TRBJ2-1; D is unresolved. The ends were cut back, 0 bases at V and 1 base at J, with 8 bases in the middle. The CDR3 consists of 15 residues. Germline CDR1 SGDLS, CDR2 YYNGEE. CDR3 in amino acids: CASSVGASSYNEQFF. DNA for the CDR3: TGTGCCAGCAGCGTAGGGGCAAGTTCCTACAATGAGCAGTTCTTC.

This clone was detected only once. As DNA, the CDR3 is TGTGCCAGCAGTTTGAGCGTACACTACGAGCAGTACTTC. This gives the protein CASSLSVHYEQYF. V gene TRBV27 combines with J gene TRBJ2-7; D remains ambiguous. The CDR3 sequence is 13 residues long. Germline assignment: CDR1 MNHEY and CDR2 SMNVEV (reference sequence). Trimming removed 3 bases at V and 3 bases at J, with 9 bases between.

The CDR3 here is CASSLDTGTASNYGYTF. As DNA, the CDR3 is TGCGCCAGCAGCTTGGATACCGGGACAGCAAGTAACTATGGCTACACCTTC. The V gene is TRBV5-1, the J gene TRBJ1-2, with 7 bases matching TRBD1. Germline V lookup: CDR1 SGHRS, CDR2 YFSETQ. There are 17 residues in the CDR3. Trimming cost V 0 bases and J 1 base; bases outside gene matches: 9.

The chain uses TRBV12-5 and TRBJ2-1; no firm D call. V lost 7 bases and J lost 4, with 17 bases in between. The V gene's germline CDR1 is LGHNT and CDR2 FRNRAP. The CDR3 is 15 residues long. CDR3 region: CASVAWNLDYNEQFF. The CDR3 region has the DNA TGTGCTAGTGTTGCATGGAACCTCGATTACAATGAGCAGTTCTTC.

This chain links TRBV2 with TRBJ2-1; 10 bases line up with TRBD2. Germline CDR1 is SNHLY and CDR2 is FYNNEI. J gave up 9 bases and V 4 bases, and 6 bases lay outside the gene matches. This CDR3 has 14 amino acids. CDR3 loop: CASSVQRGGTEQFF. The CDR3 DNA is TGTGCCAGCAGTGTACAGCGGGGGGGCACTGAGCAGTTCTTC.

The chain carries TRBV13 and TRBJ2-1; a possible D gene is TRBD2 (6 bases). Trimming pared 5 bases from V and 0 bases from J, leaving 14 bases between. This CDR3 is 16 amino acids long. Germline CDR1 PRHDT, CDR2 FYEKMQ (reference sequence). CDR3 region: CASSPWGLSSYNEQFF. DNA for the CDR3: TGTGCCAGCAGCCCATGGGGACTCAGCTCCTACAATGAGCAGTTCTTC.

CDR3: CASSPTGTYEQYF. The CDR3 DNA sequence: TGTGCCAGCAGCCCTACAGGGACCTACGAGCAGTACTTC. The chain recombines TRBV3-1 (or the pseudogene TRBV3-2) with TRBJ2-7; D is perhaps TRBD1 (6 bases). V lost 4 bases and J 2 bases, leaving 9 bases between the germline ends. The CDR3 contains 13 residues. Germline assignment: CDR1 LGHDT and CDR2 YNNKEL (reference sequence).

V and J are TRBV6-5 and TRBJ2-1; TRBD1 aligns across 9 bases. CDR3 length: 14 amino acids. Germline CDR1 and CDR2: MNHEY and SVGAGI. V dropped 7 bases and J dropped 6; count of bases not matched to a gene: 7. CDR3 in DNA: TGTGCCAGCATGAGGACAGGGGAGGGCAATGAGCAGTTCTTC. This sequence encodes CASMRTGEGNEQFF.

The chain recombines TRBV11-1 with TRBJ2-7, with D uncertain. CDR3 length: 15 residues. Trimming took 2 bases from V and 4 from J, leaving 15 bases between them. In germline, CDR1 is SGHAT, CDR2 FQDESV (reference sequence). The DNA of the CDR3 is TGTGCCAGCAGCTTAAGGTCTAGTAACGTTTACGAGCAGTACTTC. Its translation: CASSLRSSNVYEQYF. Complete variable domain (other parts from reference TRBV11-1 and TRBJ2-7): EAEVAQSPRYKITEKSQAVAFWCDPISGHATLYWYRQILGQGPELLVQFQDESVVDDSQLPKDRFSAERLKGVDSTLKIQPAELGDSAMYLCASSLRSSNVYEQYFGPGTRLTVT.

The chain uses TRBV5-1 and TRBJ2-3, with TRBD2 matching 10 bases. V dropped 4 bases and J dropped 0; count of bases not matched to a gene: 5. Germline assignment: CDR1 SGHRS and CDR2 YFSETQ. The CDR3 is made up of 16 amino acids. The CDR3 region is CASSIGLADSTDTQYF. CDR3 nucleotides: TGCGCCAGCAGCATAGGACTAGCGGATAGCACAGATACGCAGTATTTT.

J is TRBJ1-4 and V is TRBV7-8, with TRBD1 identical over 10 bases. This CDR3 comprises 18 residues. Germline CDR1 and CDR2: SGHVS and FQNEAQ. Trimming took 3 bases from V and 4 from J; bases not matched to a gene: 11. The CDR3 region is CASSFGTGVVTSNEKLFF. The CDR3 DNA is TGTGCCAGCAGCTTCGGGACAGGGGTGGTCACAAGTAATGAAAAACTGTTTTTT.

For the CDR3, the DNA is TGCGCCAGCAGCCAAGACCCCTTGAGAGGCACCTACGAGCAGTACTTC. Translating it yields CASSQDPLRGTYEQYF. The chain joins TRBV4-1 to TRBJ2-7; D gene unclear. Trimming removed 0 bases from V and 2 bases from J, with 14 bases in between. The CDR3 runs to 16 residues. Germline V CDR1 and CDR2: MGHRA, YSYEKL.

V usage is TRBV11-2 and J usage is TRBJ1-2; maybe TRBD1 (6 bases). Trimming stripped 3 bases from V and 4 bases from J, with 12 bases between. CDR1 is SGHAT, CDR2 FQNNGV, per germline. The CDR3 is 14 residues long. The CDR3, as DNA: TGTGCCAGCAGCTTGGACAGTGACTTCTATGGCTACACCTTC. Its protein is CASSLDSDFYGYTF.

This chain links TRBV24-1 with TRBJ1-3, with 7 bases that match TRBD1. The germline CDR1 and CDR2 sequences are KGHDR and SFDVKD. The CDR3 covers 16 residues. V was pared by 1 base and J by 3 bases, with 5 bases of the junction left unmatched. In nucleotides, the CDR3 is TGTGCCACCAGTGATTTAGGGGGCTCGTATGGAAACACCATATATTTT. This translates into CATSDLGGSYGNTIYF.

The chain links TRBV19 to TRBJ2-3; TRBD1 is a possible D gene (6 bases). The CDR3 runs 18 residues. V was pared by 3 bases and J by 4 bases, with 23 bases between. Germline V gene lookup returns CDR1 LNHDA and CDR2 SQIVND (reference sequence). For the CDR3, the DNA is TGTGCCAGTAGTATCTGGACCGGGACAACGGTCCTCCCAGATACGCAGTATTTT. Its protein is CASSIWTGTTVLPDTQYF. Complete variable domain (other parts from reference TRBV19 and TRBJ2-3): DGGITQSPKYLFRKEGQNVTLSCEQNLNHDAMYWYRQDPGQGLRLIYYSQIVNDFQKGDIAEGYSVSREKKESFPLTVTSAQKNPTAFYLCASSIWTGTTVLPDTQYFGPGTRLTVL.

J is TRBJ1-6 and V is TRBV3-1 (or the pseudogene TRBV3-2), with TRBD1 as a possible D gene (5 bases). Germline V gene sequence: CDR1 LGHDT, CDR2 YNNKEL (reference sequence). Trimming shortened V by 4 bases and J by 5 bases, and 9 bases separated the two germline ends. The CDR3 covers 14 residues. CDR3 protein: CASSLNRNNSPLHF. In nucleotides, the CDR3 is TGTGCCAGCAGCCTGAACAGGAATAATTCACCCCTCCACTTT.

This sequence joins TRBV6-2 or TRBV6-3 and TRBJ1-1; D not certain. Germline CDR1 and CDR2: MNHEY and SVGEGT. The CDR3 sequence is 11 residues long. Trimming pared 1 base from V and 3 bases from J, leaving 0 bases between. CDR3 nucleotides: TGTGCCAGCAGTTACTACACTGAAGCTTTCTTT. This translates into CASSYYTEAFF.

The rearrangement links TRBV5-4 to TRBJ2-3; 13 nucleotides match TRBD2. The junction had 2 bases not matched to a gene; V was cut back by 3 bases and J by 4 bases. Germline-derived CDR1 and CDR2 are SGHNT and YYREEE (reference sequence). CDR3 length equals 15 residues. CDR3 loop: CASSSTSGRADTQYF. CDR3 coding DNA: TGTGCCAGCAGCTCAACTAGCGGGAGGGCAGATACGCAGTATTTT.

The chain carries TRBV27 and TRBJ2-2; D uncertain. The CDR3 spans 14 residues. The V gene lost 2 bases and the J gene lost 3 bases, with 7 bases spanning the gap. CDR1 and CDR2 from the germline V gene are MNHEY and SMNVEV (reference sequence). CDR3 nucleotide sequence: TGTGCCAGCAGTTTACACAGATACACCGGGGAGCTGTTTTTT. Translating it yields CASSLHRYTGELFF.

The chain is built from TRBV15 and TRBJ1-2; D is unclear. There are 13 residues in the CDR3. The V gene lost 5 bases and the J gene lost 4 bases, with 11 bases spanning the gap. Per the germline V gene, CDR1 is LNHNV and CDR2 is YYDKDF (reference sequence). Here the CDR3 reads CATSPGGGYGYTF. The DNA for the CDR3 is TGTGCCACCAGCCCTGGTGGTGGCTATGGCTACACCTTC.

The chain joins TRBV7-2 to TRBJ1-2, with 9 bases matching TRBD1. Germline CDR1 and CDR2: SGHTA and FQGNSA. The CDR3 is 15 residues long. The V gene end was trimmed by 3 bases and the J gene end by 4 bases; junction bases not matched to a gene: 6. CDR3 sequence: CASSLGTGQTYGYTF. CDR3 nucleotide sequence: TGTGCCAGCAGCTTGGGGACAGGGCAGACCTATGGCTACACCTTC.